This entry lists 27 T cell receptor beta chains sequenced from one sample in a study of post-analysis software for immune sequencing data. TCR beta cDNA libraries had unique molecular identifiers. A single record per CDR3 protein comes from TCRdb applying MiXCR to the PCR reads. The table has 820,000 or so distinct CDR3 sequences, approximately 50% seen once. What these receptors recognize is not known. Study outcomes and limitations: The five TRBV segments detected at higher frequency in patients than in controls included TRBV5-6, TRBV5-1 and TRBV20-1.

Sequenced sample: blood. These receptors originate from a girl aged 10 to 17 with multiple sclerosis.

V and J are TRBV20-1 and TRBJ2-4; D remains unclear. Near its end, the DNA agrees better with TRBJ2-7, so the J call may be wrong. The CDR3 extends over 14 amino acids. Looked up from germline, CDR1 is DFQATT and CDR2 is SNEGSKA (reference sequence). This CDR3 is CSARGPGRTYEQYF. The CDR3 DNA reads as TGCAGTGCTAGAGGCCCCGGACGGACCTACGAGCAGTACTTC.

This chain joins TRBV29-1 and TRBJ2-7, with 7 nucleotides matching TRBD1. Germline V gene sequence: CDR1 SQVTM, CDR2 ANQGSEA. This CDR3 is 12 amino acids long. V dropped 7 bases and J dropped 6; count of bases not matched to a gene: 9. Here the CDR3 DNA reads TGCAGCGGAGCCGGGACAGCCAGCGAGCAGTACTTC. Translation gives CSGAGTASEQYF.

This sequence joins TRBV14 and TRBJ2-7; TRBD2 matches at 9 bases. V lost 1 base to trimming and J lost 3 bases; unmatched junction nucleotides: 7. CDR1 and CDR2 (germline): SGHDN, FVKESK. This CDR3 has 16 amino acids. The CDR3, as DNA: TGTGCCAGCAGCCAAGGCCCAGCGGGGGGTTACTACGAGCAGTACTTC. Its translation is CASSQGPAGGYYEQYF. The full variable domain, in which reference TRBV14 and TRBJ2-7 provide the parts outside the CDR3, is EAGVTQFPSHSVIEKGQTVTLRCDPISGHDNLYWYRRVMGKEIKFLLHFVKESKQDESGMPNNRFLAERTGGTYSTLKVQPAELEDSGVYFCASSQGPAGGYYEQYFGPGTRLTVT.

The V call is TRBV15, the J call TRBJ2-1; TRBD2 is a possible D gene (5 bases). The CDR3 is made up of 16 amino acids. Germline V lookup: CDR1 LNHNV, CDR2 YYDKDF (reference sequence). The V gene lost 1 base and the J gene lost 7 bases, with 17 bases spanning the gap. The CDR3 is CATSRGVSGLGNEQFF. Here the CDR3 DNA reads TGTGCCACCAGCAGAGGGGTGAGCGGTCTGGGAAATGAGCAGTTCTTC. The entire variable domain, with the rest obtained from reference TRBV15 and TRBJ2-1, is as follows: DAMVIQNPRYQVTQFGKPVTLSCSQTLNHNVMYWYQQKSSQAPKLLFHYYDKDFNNEADTPDNFQSRRPNTSFCFLDIRSPGLGDTAMYLCATSRGVSGLGNEQFFGPGTRLTVL.

This chain connects TRBV7-3 to TRBJ2-3; the D is unclear. This CDR3 comprises 16 residues. CDR1 SGHTA and CDR2 FQGTGA come from the germline V gene. Trimming removed 1 base at V and 0 bases at J, with 11 bases between. The CDR3 DNA sequence: TGTGCCAGCAGCTTAAAGGGATTACCTAGCACAGATACGCAGTATTTT. The encoded protein is CASSLKGLPSTDTQYF.

This rearrangement joins TRBV7-7 to TRBJ2-1, with 8 bases fitting TRBD1. The CDR3 is 15 amino acids. Germline values: CDR1 SSHAT, CDR2 FNYEAQ (reference sequence). Trimming at V came to 4 bases and at J to 8 bases, leaving 10 bases not matched to a gene. The CDR3 loop is CASSSSGTGPHEQFF. The DNA for the CDR3 is TGTGCCAGCAGCTCCTCCGGGACAGGTCCCCATGAGCAGTTCTTC.

The J gene is TRBJ2-7, the V gene TRBV9; D may be TRBD1 (6 bases). There are 15 residues in the CDR3. In germline, CDR1 is SGDLS, CDR2 YYNGEE. Trimming pared 4 bases from V and 0 bases from J, leaving 14 bases between. The CDR3 coding sequence is TGTGCCAGCAGCCCAGGGACACCGATCTCCTACGAGCAGTACTTC. It encodes CASSPGTPISYEQYF.

This chain links TRBV4-1 with TRBJ2-7, with 10 bases lining up with TRBD1. The CDR3 contains 16 residues. The ends lost 2 bases at V and 2 bases at J; junction bases unmatched: 6. The germline V gene has CDR1 MGHRA and CDR2 YSYEKL. CDR3 sequence: CASSQPRDRGTYEQYF. The CDR3 coding sequence is TGCGCCAGCAGCCAACCACGGGACAGGGGAACCTACGAGCAGTACTTC.

The V gene is TRBV20-1, the J gene TRBJ1-5; D not resolved. CDR1 and CDR2 from the germline V gene are DFQATT and SNEGSKA (reference sequence). This CDR3 has 17 amino acids. Trimming cost V 7 bases and J 1 base, with 23 bases left between them. This chain's CDR3 is CSVANPLTSGSNQPQHF. The CDR3 bases are TGCAGTGTGGCGAACCCCTTAACTAGCGGGAGCAATCAGCCCCAGCATTTT.

Concerning this clonotype itself: The junction does not match germline at one end; this may be a read error. The J gene is TRBJ2-1, the V gene TRBV7-3; 8 nucleotides align to TRBD1. The CDR3 runs to 13 residues. Germline CDR1 is SGHTA and CDR2 is FQGTGA. Here the CDR3 reads CASSSYRGYEQFF. The DNA of the CDR3 is TGCGCCAGCAGCTCCTACAGGGGGTATGAGCAGTTCTTC.

The chain has TRBV7-2 and TRBJ1-1; 9 bases fit TRBD1. Trimming at V came to 0 bases and at J to 5 bases, leaving 4 bases not matched to a gene. Germline-derived CDR1 and CDR2 are SGHTA and FQGNSA. The CDR3 extends over 15 amino acids. DNA of the CDR3: TGTGCCAGCAGCTTAGCAGGGGACAGGGTAACTGAAGCTTTCTTT. This gives the protein CASSLAGDRVTEAFF.

V is TRBV5-1 and J is TRBJ1-1, with D perhaps matching TRBD1 (6 bases). The CDR3 totals 13 residues. V was trimmed by 3 bases and J by 4 bases, leaving 10 bases between them. From germline, CDR1 is SGHRS and CDR2 YFSETQ. Written as DNA, the CDR3 is TGCGCCAGCAGCTGGGCGGGGGCCACTGAAGCTTTCTTT. Protein product: CASSWAGATEAFF.

This clonotype was seen once. This rearrangement joins TRBV10-3 to TRBJ1-1, with 10 bases matching TRBD1. The germline CDR1 and CDR2 sequences are ENHRY and SYGVKD. V lost 7 bases, J lost 5 bases, and 7 bases stayed unmatched. The CDR3 is 14 residues long. Written as DNA, the CDR3 is TGTGCCATCAAACCCGGACAGGGGGAGACTGAAGCTTTCTTT. Its protein is CAIKPGQGETEAFF.

The chain joins TRBV5-1 to TRBJ2-1, with D possibly matching TRBD1 (5 bases). The CDR3 runs to 13 residues. V gave up 5 bases and J gave up 10 bases, with 16 bases separating them. Germline V CDR1 and CDR2: SGHRS, YFSETQ. The CDR3 loop is CASRAGHPQEQFF. The DNA of the CDR3 is TGCGCCAGCAGGGCTGGACACCCACAGGAGCAGTTCTTC. Full variable domain (remainder filled in from reference TRBV5-1 and TRBJ2-1): KAGVTQTPRYLIKTRGQQVTLSCSPISGHRSVSWYQQTPGQGLQFLFEYFSETQRNKGNFPGRFSGRQFSNSRSEMNVSTLELGDSALYLCASRAGHPQEQFFGPGTRLTVL.

This clonotype has a single count. The gene calls are TRBV10-3 and TRBJ1-1; maybe TRBD1 (6 bases). This CDR3 is 17 amino acids long. Germline V gene sequence: CDR1 ENHRY, CDR2 SYGVKD. With 3 bases removed from V and 1 base from J, the gap between germline ends came to 18 bases. DNA of the CDR3: TGTGCCATCAGTGAATCCATCCCGGGACACCAGAACACTGAAGCTTTCTTT. This codes for CAISESIPGHQNTEAFF.

In the case of this clonotype: The junction departs from the called germline gene at one end, perhaps through a read error. The chain joins TRBV2 to TRBJ1-2; D is unresolved. This CDR3 is 13 amino acids long. CDR1 and CDR2 from the germline V gene are SNHLY and FYNNEI. CDR3 nucleotides: TGTGCCAGCAGGGAAGGATTCCCCTATGGCTACACCTTC. Encoded protein: CASREGFPYGYTF.

The chain carries TRBV20-1 and TRBJ2-7; 8 nucleotides align to TRBD2. Trimming at V came to 3 bases and at J to 5 bases, leaving 6 bases not matched to a gene. The germline V gene has CDR1 DFQATT and CDR2 SNEGSKA (reference sequence). The CDR3 runs 13 residues. The chain's CDR3 is CSARSGGPNEQYF. The CDR3 region has the DNA TGCAGTGCTAGGAGCGGGGGCCCTAACGAGCAGTACTTC.

V gene TRBV9 combines with J gene TRBJ1-5; no clear D gene. With 3 bases removed from V and 3 bases from J, the gap between germline ends came to 10 bases. Germline CDR1 SGDLS, CDR2 YYNGEE. There are 14 residues in the CDR3. CDR3 amino acids: CASSADGYNQPQHF. The CDR3 nucleotides are TGTGCCAGCAGCGCGGACGGATACAATCAGCCCCAGCATTTT.

This chain uses TRBV5-1 with TRBJ1-2; D not certain. Germline-derived CDR1 and CDR2 are SGHRS and YFSETQ. The CDR3 length is 14 residues. Deletions cut 5 bases from V and 8 bases from J, with 19 bases between. CDR3 coding DNA: TGCGCCAGCAGTTCAGGACGGACTCACGGGGGCTACACCTTC. It codes for CASSSGRTHGGYTF.

This chain joins TRBV6-1 and TRBJ2-4, with unresolved D. This CDR3 is 13 amino acids long. Germline CDR1 reads MNHNS; CDR2 reads SASEGT. The V and J ends lost 6 bases and 3 bases respectively, with 9 bases between them. The CDR3 is CASRATGKNIQYF. The CDR3 nucleotides read TGTGCCAGCAGGGCAACGGGCAAAAACATTCAGTACTTC.

Here the CDR3 reads CASRPGTTNQPQHF. CDR3 nucleotides: TGTGCCAGCAGACCCGGGACAACGAATCAGCCCCAGCATTTT. The chain links TRBV12-3 or TRBV12-4 to TRBJ1-5, with TRBD1 as a possible D gene (6 bases). V was pared by 6 bases and J by 4 bases, with 13 bases between. This CDR3 has 14 amino acids.

This clonotype was counted between two and nine times. The rearrangement joins TRBV5-1 to TRBJ2-7; TRBD2 matches 10 bases. The CDR3 sequence is 16 residues long. From germline, CDR1 is SGHRS and CDR2 YFSETQ. V gave up 4 bases and J gave up 5 bases; unmatched junction bases: 12. In DNA form, the CDR3 reads TGCGCCAGCAGCCATCCCCCCGAGCGGGAGGGCGACGAGCAGTACTTC. This gives the protein CASSHPPEREGDEQYF.

CDR3 amino acids: CASSFGDERETFF. DNA of the CDR3: TGTGCCAGCAGCTTCGGGGATGAGCGGGAGACGTTCTTC. The V call is TRBV7-3, the J call TRBJ2-1; 8 bases fit TRBD2. Germline CDR1 is SGHTA and CDR2 is FQGTGA. CDR3 length: 13 residues. Unmatched junction bases numbered 10, after V lost 3 bases and J lost 15 bases.

J is TRBJ2-1 and V is TRBV10-3, with TRBD2 matching 9 bases. V was pared by 0 bases and J by 9 bases, with 6 bases of the junction left unmatched. Germline V lookup: CDR1 ENHRY, CDR2 SYGVKD. The CDR3 totals 15 residues. CDR3 bases: TGTGCCATCAGTGAGTCTGCGGGAGGGCCGGGTGAGCAGTTCTTC. It encodes CAISESAGGPGEQFF.

This sequence joins TRBV10-3 and TRBJ1-2, with 8 bases matching TRBD1. CDR1 and CDR2 (germline): ENHRY, SYGVKD. V lost 10 bases and J lost 4; bases outside the gene matches: 14. The length of the CDR3 is 15 residues. CDR3 in DNA: TGTGCCACCGGACAGGGACGCGGTCTCGGCTATGGCTACACCTTC. The encoded protein is CATGQGRGLGYGYTF.

The chain carries TRBV5-1 and TRBJ2-3; D uncertain. The CDR3 is 14 amino acids. V was shortened by 0 bases and J by 2 bases, with 7 bases between the two germline ends. Germline V gene sequence: CDR1 SGHRS, CDR2 YFSETQ. CDR3 protein: CASSLEYVTDTQYF. Here the CDR3 DNA reads TGCGCCAGCAGCTTGGAGTACGTCACAGATACGCAGTATTTT.

CDR3 sequence: CAISEAQPYNEQFF. CDR3 nucleotides: TGTGCCATCAGTGAGGCGCAGCCTTACAATGAGCAGTTCTTC. The gene calls are TRBV10-3 and TRBJ2-1; D is uncertain. The CDR3 is 14 amino acids. V lost 2 bases, J lost 4 bases, and 9 bases lay in between. Germline V gene data show CDR1 as ENHRY and CDR2 as SYGVKD.